The 28 T cell receptor beta chains below all came from one sample that was sequenced in a study of T-cell reconstitution after alpha-beta-depleted transplantation in children. The authors prepared the TCRbeta library with unique molecular identifiers. TCRdb reanalysed the PCR reads using MiXCR and keeps one entry per CDR3 protein. The repertoire holds around 700,000 distinct CDR3 sequences, over 10% seen once, with roughly 0.84% in the top ten. The source material was PBMCs, sampled before TCRalphabeta/CD19-depleted stem cell transplant. Every receptor here comes from a girl aged 2 to 9 with congenital amegakaryocytic thrombocytopenia, due to receive a stem cell transplant.

This clonotype was observed a few times. The chain is built from TRBV19 and TRBJ1-2; tentatively, D is TRBD1 (6 bases). Per germline, CDR1 LNHDA and CDR2 SQIVND (reference sequence). The CDR3 has 13 amino acids. Trimming pared 6 bases from V and 3 bases from J, leaving 11 bases between. CDR3 residues: CASSSGVHYGYTF. Written as DNA, the CDR3 is TGTGCCAGTAGCTCAGGGGTTCACTATGGCTACACCTTC. Together with reference TRBV19 and TRBJ1-2, the CDR3 gives the full variable domain: DGGITQSPKYLFRKEGQNVTLSCEQNLNHDAMYWYRQDPGQGLRLIYYSQIVNDFQKGDIAEGYSVSREKKESFPLTVTSAQKNPTAFYLCASSSGVHYGYTFGSGTRLTVV.

In its sample, this clonotype was seen many times. This chain connects TRBV10-2 to TRBJ1-6; 7 bases line up with TRBD1. Trimming at V came to 1 base and at J to 7 bases, leaving 4 bases not matched to a gene. The CDR3 sequence is 15 residues long. The germline gives CDR1 WSHSY, CDR2 SAAADI. The CDR3 DNA is TGCGCCAGCAGTGAGTTTGGACAGGTGAATTCACCCCTCCACTTT. Residues: CASSEFGQVNSPLHF.

The rearrangement links TRBV14 to TRBJ2-7, with 9 bases matching TRBD1. CDR3 length: 12 residues. In germline, CDR1 is SGHDN, CDR2 FVKESK. V shed 4 bases, J shed 5 bases, and the junction held 0 bases outside the gene matches. For the CDR3, the DNA is TGTGCCAGCAGCCGACAGGGGGACGAGCAGTACTTC. Its translation: CASSRQGDEQYF. Based on the CDR3 plus reference TRBV14 and TRBJ2-7, the full variable domain is EAGVTQFPSHSVIEKGQTVTLRCDPISGHDNLYWYRRVMGKEIKFLLHFVKESKQDESGMPNNRFLAERTGGTYSTLKVQPAELEDSGVYFCASSRQGDEQYFGPGTRLTVT.

This clonotype appeared many times. V usage is TRBV6-1 and J usage is TRBJ2-1; 12 bases match TRBD2. V trimming: 6 bases; J trimming: 6 bases; junction bases outside the gene matches: 15. This CDR3 comprises 18 residues. Germline assignment: CDR1 MNHNS and CDR2 SASEGT. The CDR3 loop reads CASRQVLAGGPSGNEQFF. The CDR3 DNA is TGTGCCAGCAGACAAGTTCTAGCGGGAGGGCCCTCGGGCAATGAGCAGTTCTTC.

The gene calls are TRBV14 and TRBJ2-5; D perhaps matches TRBD2 (5 bases). CDR3 length equals 11 residues. Trimming took 6 bases from V and 6 from J, leaving 8 bases between them. The germline CDR1 and CDR2 sequences are SGHDN and FVKESK. The CDR3, as DNA: TGTGCCAGCAGTTCGGGAAAGACCCAGTACTTC. Protein product: CASSSGKTQYF. Together with reference TRBV14 and TRBJ2-5, the CDR3 gives the full variable domain: EAGVTQFPSHSVIEKGQTVTLRCDPISGHDNLYWYRRVMGKEIKFLLHFVKESKQDESGMPNNRFLAERTGGTYSTLKVQPAELEDSGVYFCASSSGKTQYFGPGTRLLVL.

The chain is built from TRBV20-1 and TRBJ1-2; possibly TRBD1 for D (5 bases). The CDR3 runs 13 residues. Germline V CDR1 and CDR2: DFQATT, SNEGSKA (reference sequence). The ends were cut back, 6 bases at V and 7 bases at J, with 18 bases in the middle. The CDR3 DNA follows: TGCAGTGCATCCGGGACTGACGGAGTTGGCTACACCTTC. This encodes CSASGTDGVGYTF.

In this sample, this clonotype turned up once. The CDR3 loop reads CSARGGLEAYNEQFF. CDR3 nucleotide sequence: TGCAGTGCTAGGGGGGGTCTTGAAGCCTACAATGAGCAGTTCTTC. The rearrangement joins TRBV20-1 to TRBJ2-1; weak D call: TRBD2 (6 bases). The germline V gene has CDR1 DFQATT and CDR2 SNEGSKA (reference sequence). V was pared by 3 bases and J by 2 bases, with 14 bases between. This CDR3 region has 15 residues.

The V and J genes are TRBV7-7 and TRBJ2-7, with D hard to call. The CDR3 totals 14 residues. Trimming cost V 4 bases and J 0 bases, with 10 bases left between them. The germline CDR1 and CDR2 sequences are SSHAT and FNYEAQ (reference sequence). CDR3 protein: CASSSPWSSYEQYF. CDR3 nucleotide sequence: TGTGCCAGCAGCTCCCCCTGGAGCTCCTACGAGCAGTACTTC.

This clonotype has only a few counts. The genes are TRBV12-3 or TRBV12-4 and TRBJ2-7; tentatively, D is TRBD1 or TRBD2 (6 bases each). With 6 bases removed from V and 2 bases from J, the gap between germline ends came to 14 bases. CDR3 length equals 14 residues. The CDR3 DNA reads as TGTGCCAGCAGCCCCCGTAGGGGGGCCTACGAGCAGTACTTC. The encoded protein is CASSPRRGAYEQYF.

This clonotype was seen repeatedly, ten times or more. The rearrangement uses TRBV20-1 and TRBJ2-7, with TRBD1 as a possible D gene (7 bases). V lost 0 bases and J lost 3, with 12 bases in between. Germline lookup yields CDR1 DFQATT and CDR2 SNEGSKA (reference sequence). The CDR3 is 14 amino acids. The CDR3 is CSARDRRGVYEQYF. The CDR3 coding sequence is TGCAGTGCTAGAGATCGCAGGGGGGTCTACGAGCAGTACTTC.

This clonotype showed up just a few times. The chain has TRBV29-1 and TRBJ2-2; unclear D gene. From germline, CDR1 is SQVTM and CDR2 ANQGSEA. CDR3 length: 12 amino acids. V shed 5 bases and J shed 8 bases, with 12 bases lying between them. The CDR3 spells CSVRNSRGELFF. The CDR3 DNA follows: TGCAGCGTTCGGAATTCTCGGGGGGAGCTGTTTTTT.

This clonotype turned up a few times. V usage is TRBV5-6 and J usage is TRBJ2-1; 8 bases are a match to TRBD2. V gave up 3 bases and J gave up 5 bases; unmatched junction bases: 10. CDR1 is SGHDT, CDR2 YYEEEE, per germline. The CDR3 contains 16 residues. The CDR3 nucleotides read TGTGCCAGCAGCTCAGGAGGGACTAGGGCCCACAATGAGCAGTTCTTC. Its translation: CASSSGGTRAHNEQFF. The full variable domain, its missing parts supplied by reference TRBV5-6 and TRBJ2-1, is DAGVTQSPTHLIKTRGQQVTLRCSPKSGHDTVSWYQQALGQGPQFIFQYYEEEERQRGNFPDRFSGHQFPNYSSELNVNALLLGDSALYLCASSSGGTRAHNEQFFGPGTRLTVL.

This clonotype was seen many times. The genes are TRBV12-3 or TRBV12-4 and TRBJ2-7, with TRBD1 matching 10 bases. The CDR3 is 18 amino acids. V lost 4 bases, J lost 3 bases, and 15 bases stayed unmatched. The CDR3 DNA sequence: TGTGCCAGCAGTTCTTCCCACTCCGACAGGGGGCGCAGCTACGAGCAGTACTTC. As protein: CASSSSHSDRGRSYEQYF.

This clonotype has just a few counts. This chain links TRBV20-1 with TRBJ2-7; TRBD2 matches at 10 bases. CDR3 length: 14 residues. CDR1 and CDR2 from the germline V gene are DFQATT and SNEGSKA (reference sequence). The V segment lost 3 bases and the J segment 4 bases; nucleotides outside the gene matches: 6. The DNA for the CDR3 is TGCAGTGCTAGTCCTCCGGGACTAGCGTACGAGCAGTACTTC. Amino acids: CSASPPGLAYEQYF.

This clonotype appeared many times. DNA for the CDR3: TGTGCCAGCAGTAACTCGGACAGCCCTAATGAAAAACTGTTTTTT. Encoded protein: CASSNSDSPNEKLFF. The V gene is TRBV12-3 or TRBV12-4, the J gene TRBJ1-4; D is perhaps TRBD1 (6 bases). Trimming removed 5 bases from V and 3 bases from J, with 13 bases in between. This CDR3 region has 15 residues.

The V gene is TRBV15, the J gene TRBJ2-1; either TRBD1 or TRBD2 may supply D (5 bases each). The V gene lost 5 bases and the J gene lost 9 bases, with 17 bases spanning the gap. The CDR3 loop spans 14 amino acids. Germline assignment: CDR1 LNHNV and CDR2 YYDKDF (reference sequence). The DNA for the CDR3 is TGTGCCACCAGCCCTCGGACCTCCGGGGCTGAGCAGTTCTTC. Translated: CATSPRTSGAEQFF.

The J gene is TRBJ2-1, the V gene TRBV29-1; D not certain. The CDR3 runs to 13 residues. Germline V lookup: CDR1 SQVTM, CDR2 ANQGSEA. V lost 6 bases to trimming and J lost 2 bases, with 11 bases between them. The CDR3 nucleotides read TGCAGCGTCAGGCGGCCGACCTACAATGAGCAGTTCTTC. It translates to CSVRRPTYNEQFF.

This clonotype was found a few times. This CDR3 reads CASSLGQLAKSYEQYF. The DNA of the CDR3 is TGTGCCAGCAGCTTAGGCCAACTAGCGAAATCCTACGAGCAGTACTTC. V usage is TRBV7-9 and J usage is TRBJ2-7; 7 bases match TRBD2. Trimming took 1 base from V and 1 from J; bases not matched to a gene: 7. The CDR3 is 16 amino acids. CDR1 and CDR2 from the germline V gene are SEHNR and FQNEAQ (reference sequence). Together with reference TRBV7-9 and TRBJ2-7, the CDR3 gives the full variable domain: DTGVSQNPRHKITKRGQNVTFRCDPISEHNRLYWYRQTLGQGPEFLTYFQNEAQLEKSRLLSDRFSAERPKGSFSTLEIQRTEQGDSAMYLCASSLGQLAKSYEQYFGPGTRLTVT.

The table lists this clonotype with many counts. V is TRBV20-1 and J is TRBJ2-1; possibly TRBD2 for D (6 bases). Trimming left V 3 bases short and J 0 bases short, with 12 bases between. There are 15 residues in the CDR3. The V gene's germline CDR1 is DFQATT and CDR2 SNEGSKA (reference sequence). CDR3 DNA: TGCAGTGCTAGGTTCGCGGGAAGCTCCTACAATGAGCAGTTCTTC. It is translated as CSARFAGSSYNEQFF.

This clonotype was picked up many times. V gene TRBV20-1 combines with J gene TRBJ2-3; 13 bases align to TRBD2. CDR1 is DFQATT and CDR2 is SNEGSKA in the germline V gene (reference sequence). The V and J ends lost 4 bases and 2 bases, in that order; junction bases with no gene match: 12. The CDR3 covers 18 residues. CDR3 sequence (DNA): TGCAGTGCTAAGGGACTAGCGGGATTTGGTTGGTTCACAGATACGCAGTATTTT. Translated: CSAKGLAGFGWFTDTQYF.

As concerns this clonotype: A read error is possible here, since a much larger clone lies one base away. The chain employs TRBV7-2 and TRBJ2-3; no firm D call. The CDR3 is 15 residues long. Germline loops: CDR1 SGHTA, CDR2 FQGNSA. The CDR3 sequence: CASSLARSSTDTLYF. DNA of the CDR3: TGTGCCAGCAGCTTAGCGAGAAGCAGCACAGATACGCTGTATTTT.

The V and J genes are TRBV4-1 and TRBJ2-5; TRBD1 matches at 7 bases. Trimming removed 0 bases from V and 1 base from J; junction bases left unmatched: 5. Germline V gene lookup returns CDR1 MGHRA and CDR2 YSYEKL. The CDR3 loop spans 16 amino acids. CDR3 region: CASSQDRGRFQETQYF. In DNA form, the CDR3 reads TGCGCCAGCAGCCAAGACAGGGGGAGATTCCAAGAGACCCAGTACTTC.

The chain couples TRBV21-1 to TRBJ2-6; the DNA was not compared with TRBD1, the D call given in the table. TRBV21-1 constitutes a pseudogene. The CDR3 has 17 residues. CDR3 in DNA: TGTGCCAGCAGCAAAAGGCTAAAGGGGTCTGGGGCCAACGTCCTGACTTTC. Its translation: CASSKRLKGSGANVLTF.

This clonotype was detected ten times or more. The V call is TRBV14, the J call TRBJ2-7; D remains ambiguous. The CDR3 sequence is 13 residues long. Trimming pared 1 base from V and 3 bases from J, leaving 7 bases between. In germline, CDR1 is SGHDN, CDR2 FVKESK. CDR3 amino acids: CASSQGGLYEQYF. CDR3 sequence (DNA): TGTGCCAGCAGCCAAGGTGGCCTCTACGAGCAGTACTTC.

This clonotype was counted only a few times. The chain uses TRBV29-1 and TRBJ2-1; TRBD2 matches at 7 bases. This CDR3 spans 13 amino acids. V shed 8 bases, J shed 10 bases, and the junction held 14 bases outside the gene matches. The germline CDR1 and CDR2 sequences are SQVTM and ANQGSEA. CDR3 in DNA: TGCAGCTGGGGCGGGAGAGTCGGTGGGGAGCAGTTCTTC. This codes for CSWGGRVGGEQFF.

A few counts support this clonotype. The chain is built from TRBV29-1 and TRBJ1-5, with 7 bases aligning to TRBD1. Trimming cost V 5 bases and J 7 bases; bases outside gene matches: 8. In germline, CDR1 is SQVTM, CDR2 ANQGSEA. The CDR3 extends over 13 amino acids. As DNA, the CDR3 is TGCAGCGTTTGGACAGGCCAGGGACAGCCCCAGCATTTT. This sequence encodes CSVWTGQGQPQHF.

This clonotype showed up just a few times. The chain couples TRBV5-1 to TRBJ1-1, with no clear D. Trimming took 0 bases from V and 7 from J, leaving 10 bases between them. This CDR3 has 13 residues. Germline CDR1 is SGHRS and CDR2 is YFSETQ. CDR3 loop: CASSLGQVFEAFF. CDR3 DNA: TGCGCCAGCAGCTTGGGGCAGGTGTTTGAAGCTTTCTTT.

This clonotype was counted at least ten times. This chain links TRBV6-5 with TRBJ2-5; perhaps D is TRBD1 or TRBD2 (5 bases each). The germline CDR1 and CDR2 sequences are MNHEY and SVGAGI. The CDR3 consists of 16 residues. The ends were cut back, 2 bases at V and 6 bases at J, with 19 bases in the middle. CDR3 protein: CASSYAAALEGQTQYF. The CDR3 DNA follows: TGTGCCAGCAGTTACGCCGCTGCTCTTGAGGGACAGACCCAGTACTTC.